These 15 T cell receptor beta chains came from one sample sequenced in a study of early stage breast cancer tumors. Only in-frame clones appear in the TCRdb table, and some are missing; sequencing was by immunoSEQ multiplex PCR. The sample has more than 20,000 clones; about 70% are singletons. The sample taken for sequencing was blood. The receptor source for this set is a person aged 55 to 75 with breast cancer.

The rearrangement links TRBV11-3 to TRBJ2-1, with 9 bases lining up with TRBD2. Germline V gives CDR1 SGHNT, CDR2 YENEEA. The length of the CDR3 is 15 residues. The ends lost 3 bases at V and 9 bases at J; junction bases unmatched: 9. CDR3 in DNA: TGTGCCAGCAGCTTGTATAGCGGGGGCATAGGTGAGCAGTTCTTC. Amino acid sequence: CASSLYSGGIGEQFF.

The V and J genes are TRBV9 and TRBJ2-7, with 8 bases aligning to TRBD1. The J segment lost 6 bases and the V segment lost 3 bases, leaving 17 bases of the junction unmatched. CDR3 length: 17 residues. Per germline, CDR1 SGDLS and CDR2 YYNGEE. CDR3 region: CASSASLGLTGGSEQYF. The CDR3 DNA reads as TGTGCCAGCAGCGCTTCCTTGGGGCTCACAGGGGGGTCCGAGCAGTACTTC.

This clone was detected only a few times. The chain links TRBV2 to TRBJ1-4; D is ambiguous. Trimming removed 2 bases from V and 8 bases from J, with 6 bases in between. CDR1 and CDR2 (germline): SNHLY, FYNNEI. The CDR3 sequence is 12 residues long. The CDR3 region is CASSEYREKLFF. The CDR3 bases are TGTGCCAGCAGTGAATATAGGGAAAAACTGTTTTTT.

A note on this clone: Different DNA sequences within this sample yield the same CDR3. The chain couples TRBV9 to TRBJ2-3; 10 positions match TRBD2. This CDR3 has 16 residues. Germline V gene sequence: CDR1 SGDLS, CDR2 YYNGEE. The trim removed 0 bases at V and 3 bases at J, leaving 4 bases unmatched. The CDR3 spells CASSVDPSGGTDTQYF. The CDR3, as DNA: TGTGCCAGCAGCGTAGATCCTAGCGGGGGAACAGATACGCAGTATTTT.

This clone has only a few counts. The chain uses TRBV9 and TRBJ2-1; the D gene is possibly TRBD2 (5 bases). Trimming pared 3 bases from V and 4 bases from J, leaving 8 bases between. Looked up from germline, CDR1 is SGDLS and CDR2 is YYNGEE. CDR3 size: 13 residues. CDR3 sequence reads: CASSETGYNEQFF. Here the CDR3 DNA reads TGTGCCAGCAGCGAAACGGGGTACAATGAGCAGTTCTTC.

The chain recombines TRBV11-2 with TRBJ2-1, with 7 bases matching TRBD2. This CDR3 has 14 residues. V shed 2 bases, J shed 6 bases, and the junction held 4 bases outside the gene matches. CDR1 and CDR2 from the germline V gene are SGHAT and FQNNGV. Here the CDR3 reads CASSLSRGGNEQFF. The CDR3 coding sequence is TGTGCCAGCAGCTTAAGTCGCGGGGGCAATGAGCAGTTCTTC.

This clone occurred a few times. The genes are TRBV19 and TRBJ2-5, with unresolved D. Germline loops: CDR1 LNHDA, CDR2 SQIVND (reference sequence). The V end lost 9 bases, the J end lost 5 bases, and 22 bases lay between the germline ends. The CDR3 has 15 amino acids. This CDR3 reads CASSEPGRKEETQYF. The CDR3 coding sequence is TGTGCCAGCAGCGAGCCGGGCAGGAAAGAGGAGACCCAGTACTTC. Combining the CDR3 with reference TRBV19 and TRBJ2-5 gives the whole variable domain DGGITQSPKYLFRKEGQNVTLSCEQNLNHDAMYWYRQDPGQGLRLIYYSQIVNDFQKGDIAEGYSVSREKKESFPLTVTSAQKNPTAFYLCASSEPGRKEETQYFGPGTRLLVL.

The CDR3 loop reads CASSSRQSYGYTF. CDR3 nucleotides: TGTGCCAGCAGTTCGAGACAGAGCTATGGCTACACCTTC. V usage is TRBV6-6 and J usage is TRBJ1-2; D is perhaps TRBD1 (5 bases). Between the trimmed V and J ends, which lost 4 bases and 4 bases, there was a span of 10 bases. The length of the CDR3 is 13 residues. Germline loops: CDR1 MNHNY, CDR2 SVGAGI (reference sequence).

The J gene is TRBJ2-2, the V gene TRBV11-2; 9 bases line up with TRBD1. V lost 3 bases, J lost 5 bases, and 10 bases stayed unmatched. CDR3 length equals 17 residues. CDR1 is SGHAT, CDR2 FQNNGV, per germline. As DNA, the CDR3 is TGTGCCAGCAGCTTCGCACCGGGACAGGGAGGTACCGGGGAGCTGTTTTTT. This encodes CASSFAPGQGGTGELFF.

This rearrangement joins TRBV4-1 to TRBJ2-2, with unresolved D. CDR1 and CDR2 (germline): MGHRA, YSYEKL. The CDR3 contains 15 residues. V was clipped by 1 base and J by 0 bases, with 6 bases between them. CDR3 DNA: TGCGCCAGCAGCCAAGGACTGGCGAACACCGGGGAGCTGTTTTTT. It codes for CASSQGLANTGELFF.

V usage is TRBV19 and J usage is TRBJ1-5; tentatively, D is TRBD1 (5 bases). V lost 2 bases to trimming and J lost 7 bases, with 12 bases between them. CDR1 LNHDA and CDR2 SQIVND come from the germline V gene (reference sequence). The CDR3 spans 14 residues. The CDR3 sequence is CASSISAGGQPQHF. In DNA, the CDR3 is TGTGCCAGTAGTATATCCGCGGGGGGACAGCCCCAGCATTTT.

The gene calls are TRBV4-1 and TRBJ1-6, with D uncertain. Germline lookup yields CDR1 MGHRA and CDR2 YSYEKL. V was trimmed by 1 base and J by 9 bases, leaving 4 bases between them. The CDR3 is made up of 12 amino acids. This CDR3 is CASSQGVSPLHF. CDR3 in DNA: TGCGCCAGCAGCCAAGGGGTTTCACCCCTCCACTTT.

Only a few counts were recorded for this clone. This chain connects TRBV11-2 to TRBJ1-1, with D possibly matching TRBD1 (5 bases). V was cut by 3 bases and J by 2 bases, with 7 bases left in between. CDR1 is SGHAT and CDR2 is FQNNGV in the germline V gene. The CDR3 is 13 residues long. Here the CDR3 reads CASSFTGNTEAFF. The CDR3, as DNA: TGTGCCAGCAGCTTCACAGGAAACACTGAAGCTTTCTTT.

The genes are TRBV14 and TRBJ2-1, with TRBD2 matching over 10 bases. The V gene end was trimmed by 2 bases and the J gene end by 3 bases; junction bases not matched to a gene: 10. The CDR3 covers 18 residues. Germline CDR1 and CDR2: SGHDN and FVKESK. CDR3 sequence reads: CASSQLSLAGVNYNEQFF. The DNA for the CDR3 is TGTGCCAGCAGCCAACTGTCTCTAGCGGGAGTGAACTACAATGAGCAGTTCTTC.

The V call is TRBV27, the J call TRBJ1-2, with D unresolved. This CDR3 comprises 13 residues. Trimming pared 6 bases from V and 3 bases from J, leaving 11 bases between. Germline V gene sequence: CDR1 MNHEY, CDR2 SMNVEV (reference sequence). This CDR3 is CASRDPNHYGYTF. The CDR3 bases are TGTGCCAGCAGGGACCCTAACCACTATGGCTACACCTTC.